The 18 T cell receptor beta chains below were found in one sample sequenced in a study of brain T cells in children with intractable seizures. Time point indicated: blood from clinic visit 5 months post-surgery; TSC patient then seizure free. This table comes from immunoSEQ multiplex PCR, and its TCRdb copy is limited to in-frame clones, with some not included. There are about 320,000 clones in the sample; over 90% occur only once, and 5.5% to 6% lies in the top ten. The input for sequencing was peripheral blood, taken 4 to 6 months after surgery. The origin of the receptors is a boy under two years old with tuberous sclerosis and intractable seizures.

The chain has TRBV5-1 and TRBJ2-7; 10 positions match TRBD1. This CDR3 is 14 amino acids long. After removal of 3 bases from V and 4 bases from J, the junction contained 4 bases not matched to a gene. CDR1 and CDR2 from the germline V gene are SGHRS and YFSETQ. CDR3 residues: CASSYRDRGYEQYF. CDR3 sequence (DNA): TGCGCCAGCAGCTACCGGGACAGGGGTTACGAGCAGTACTTC.

This CDR3 is CATSDSEMGYYSGNTIYF. CDR3 bases: TGTGCCACCAGCGATTCGGAAATGGGTTATTACTCTGGAAACACCATATATTTT. The gene calls are TRBV15 and TRBJ1-3; D is unclear. The germline V gene has CDR1 LNHNV and CDR2 YYDKDF (reference sequence). The CDR3 sequence is 18 residues long. The V gene lost 5 bases and the J gene lost 0 bases, with 20 bases spanning the gap.

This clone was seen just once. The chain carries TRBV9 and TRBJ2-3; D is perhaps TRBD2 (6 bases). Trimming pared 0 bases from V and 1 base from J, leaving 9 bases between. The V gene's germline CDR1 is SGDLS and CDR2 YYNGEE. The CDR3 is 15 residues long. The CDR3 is CASSVGLARTDTQYF. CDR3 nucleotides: TGTGCCAGCAGCGTAGGGCTAGCGCGCACAGATACGCAGTATTTT.

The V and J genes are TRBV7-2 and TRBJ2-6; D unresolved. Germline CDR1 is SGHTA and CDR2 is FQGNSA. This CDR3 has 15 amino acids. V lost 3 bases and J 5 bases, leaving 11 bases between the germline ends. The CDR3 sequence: CASSLGYLWANVLTF. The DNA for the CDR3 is TGTGCCAGCAGCTTGGGATACCTCTGGGCCAACGTCCTGACTTTC.

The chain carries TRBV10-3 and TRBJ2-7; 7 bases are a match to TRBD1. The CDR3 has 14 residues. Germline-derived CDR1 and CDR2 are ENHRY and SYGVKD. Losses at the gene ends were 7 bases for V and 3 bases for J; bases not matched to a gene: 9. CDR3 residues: CAITDGAGGYEQYF. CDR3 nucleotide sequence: TGTGCCATCACCGACGGAGCAGGGGGCTACGAGCAGTACTTC.

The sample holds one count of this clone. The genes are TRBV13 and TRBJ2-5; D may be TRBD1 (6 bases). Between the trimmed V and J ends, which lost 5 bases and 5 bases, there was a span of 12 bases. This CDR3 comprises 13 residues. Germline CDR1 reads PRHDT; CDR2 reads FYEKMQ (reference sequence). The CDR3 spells CASSPVGGETQYF. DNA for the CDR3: TGTGCCAGCAGCCCCGTAGGGGGTGAGACCCAGTACTTC.

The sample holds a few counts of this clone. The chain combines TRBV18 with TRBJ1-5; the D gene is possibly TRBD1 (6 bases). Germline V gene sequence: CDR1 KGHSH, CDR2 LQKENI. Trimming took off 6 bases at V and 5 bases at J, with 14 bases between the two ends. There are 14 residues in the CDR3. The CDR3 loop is CASSPTGSYQPQHF. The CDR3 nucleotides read TGTGCCAGCTCCCCGACAGGCTCCTATCAGCCCCAGCATTTT.

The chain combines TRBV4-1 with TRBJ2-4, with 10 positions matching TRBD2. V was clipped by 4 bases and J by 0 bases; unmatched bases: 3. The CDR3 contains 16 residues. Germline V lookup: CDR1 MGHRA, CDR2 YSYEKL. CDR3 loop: CASSLLAGLAKNIQYF. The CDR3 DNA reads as TGCGCCAGCAGCCTACTAGCGGGGCTAGCCAAAAACATTCAGTACTTC.

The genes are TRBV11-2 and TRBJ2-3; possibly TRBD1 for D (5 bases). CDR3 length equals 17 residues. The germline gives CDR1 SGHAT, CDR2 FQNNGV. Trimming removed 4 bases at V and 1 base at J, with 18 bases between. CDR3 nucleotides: TGTGCCAGCAGCTCCTTCAGGGAATGGGCTGGCACAGATACGCAGTATTTT. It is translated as CASSSFREWAGTDTQYF.

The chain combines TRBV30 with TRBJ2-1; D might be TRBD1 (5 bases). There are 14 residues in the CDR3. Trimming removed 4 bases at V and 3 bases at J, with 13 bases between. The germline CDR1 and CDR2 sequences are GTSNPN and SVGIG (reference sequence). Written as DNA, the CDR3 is TGTGCCTGGAATAGGGGCTTAGGCTACAATGAGCAGTTCTTC. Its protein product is CAWNRGLGYNEQFF.

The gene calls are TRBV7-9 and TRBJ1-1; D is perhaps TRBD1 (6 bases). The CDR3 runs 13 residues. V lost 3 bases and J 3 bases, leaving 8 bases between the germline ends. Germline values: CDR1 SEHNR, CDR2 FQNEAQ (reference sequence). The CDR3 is CASSLGHYTEAFF. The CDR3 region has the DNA TGTGCCAGCAGCTTGGGACATTACACTGAAGCTTTCTTT.

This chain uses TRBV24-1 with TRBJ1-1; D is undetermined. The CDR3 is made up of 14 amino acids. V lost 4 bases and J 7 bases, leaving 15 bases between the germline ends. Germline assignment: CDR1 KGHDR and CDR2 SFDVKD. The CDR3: CATSEIAPVSEAFF. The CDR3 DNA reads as TGTGCCACCAGTGAGATAGCCCCGGTAAGTGAAGCTTTCTTT.

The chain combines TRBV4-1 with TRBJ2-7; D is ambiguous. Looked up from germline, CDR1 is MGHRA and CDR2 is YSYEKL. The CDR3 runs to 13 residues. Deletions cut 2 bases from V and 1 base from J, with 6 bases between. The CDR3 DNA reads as TGCGCCAGCAGCCAACATCAATCCTACGAGCAGTACTTC. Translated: CASSQHQSYEQYF.

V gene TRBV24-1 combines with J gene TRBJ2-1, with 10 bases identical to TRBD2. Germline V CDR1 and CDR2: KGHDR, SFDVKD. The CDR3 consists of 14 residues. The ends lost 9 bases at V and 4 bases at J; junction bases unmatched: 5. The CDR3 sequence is CATGAGGLYNEQFF. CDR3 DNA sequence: TGTGCCACCGGAGCGGGGGGGCTTTACAATGAGCAGTTCTTC.

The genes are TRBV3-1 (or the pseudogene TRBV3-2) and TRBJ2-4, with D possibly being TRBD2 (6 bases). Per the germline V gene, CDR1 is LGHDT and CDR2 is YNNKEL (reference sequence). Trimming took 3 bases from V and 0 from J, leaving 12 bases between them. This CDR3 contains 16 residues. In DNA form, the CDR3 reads TGTGCCAGCAGCCAGAGGAGGGAGACAGCCAAAAACATTCAGTACTTC. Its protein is CASSQRRETAKNIQYF.

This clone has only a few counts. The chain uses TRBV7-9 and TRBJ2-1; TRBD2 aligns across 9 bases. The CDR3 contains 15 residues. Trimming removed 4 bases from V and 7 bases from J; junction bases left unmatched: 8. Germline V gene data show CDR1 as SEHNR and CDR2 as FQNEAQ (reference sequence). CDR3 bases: TGTGCCAGCAGCTCCGGGACTAGCTCAGGAAATGAGCAGTTCTTC. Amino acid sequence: CASSSGTSSGNEQFF. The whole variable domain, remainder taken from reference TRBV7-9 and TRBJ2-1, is DTGVSQNPRHKITKRGQNVTFRCDPISEHNRLYWYRQTLGQGPEFLTYFQNEAQLEKSRLLSDRFSAERPKGSFSTLEIQRTEQGDSAMYLCASSSGTSSGNEQFFGPGTRLTVL.

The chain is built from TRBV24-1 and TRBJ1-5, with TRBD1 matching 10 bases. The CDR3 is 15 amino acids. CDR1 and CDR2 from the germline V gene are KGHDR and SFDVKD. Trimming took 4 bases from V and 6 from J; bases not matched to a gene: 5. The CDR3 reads CATSEGGTGVQPQHF. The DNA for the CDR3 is TGTGCCACCAGTGAGGGGGGGACAGGGGTTCAGCCCCAGCATTTT.

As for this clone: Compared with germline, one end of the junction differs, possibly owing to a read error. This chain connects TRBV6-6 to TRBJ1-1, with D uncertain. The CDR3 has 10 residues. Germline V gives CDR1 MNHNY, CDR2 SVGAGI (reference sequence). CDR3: CVSGYTEAFF. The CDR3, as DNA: TGTGTCAGCGGATACACTGAAGCTTTCTTT.